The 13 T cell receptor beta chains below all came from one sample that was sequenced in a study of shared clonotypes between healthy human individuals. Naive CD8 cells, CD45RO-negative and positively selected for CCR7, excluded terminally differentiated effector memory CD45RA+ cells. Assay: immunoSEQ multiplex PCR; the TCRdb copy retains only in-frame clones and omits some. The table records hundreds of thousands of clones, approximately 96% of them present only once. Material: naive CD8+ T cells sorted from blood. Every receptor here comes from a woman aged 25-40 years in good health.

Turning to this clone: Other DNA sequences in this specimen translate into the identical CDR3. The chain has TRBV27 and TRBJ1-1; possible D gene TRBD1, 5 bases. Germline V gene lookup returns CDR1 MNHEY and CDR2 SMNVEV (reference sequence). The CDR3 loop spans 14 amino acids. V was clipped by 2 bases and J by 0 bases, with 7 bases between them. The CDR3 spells CASSLQGMNTEAFF. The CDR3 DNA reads TGTGCCAGCAGTTTACAGGGAATGAACACTGAAGCTTTCTTT.

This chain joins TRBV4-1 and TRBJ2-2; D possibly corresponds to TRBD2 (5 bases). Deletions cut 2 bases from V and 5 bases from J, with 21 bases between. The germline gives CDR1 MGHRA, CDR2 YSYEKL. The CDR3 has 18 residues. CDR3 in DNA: TGCGCCAGCAGCCAAACCACCAAGCCGGCTAGCCGGACCGGGGAGCTGTTTTTT. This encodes CASSQTTKPASRTGELFF.

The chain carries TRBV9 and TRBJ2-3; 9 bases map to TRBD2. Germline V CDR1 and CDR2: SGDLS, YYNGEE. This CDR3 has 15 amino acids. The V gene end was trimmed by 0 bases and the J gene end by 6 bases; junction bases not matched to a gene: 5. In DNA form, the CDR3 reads TGTGCCAGCAGCGTAGGCGCGGGAGGGCTGGATACGCAGTATTTT. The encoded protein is CASSVGAGGLDTQYF.

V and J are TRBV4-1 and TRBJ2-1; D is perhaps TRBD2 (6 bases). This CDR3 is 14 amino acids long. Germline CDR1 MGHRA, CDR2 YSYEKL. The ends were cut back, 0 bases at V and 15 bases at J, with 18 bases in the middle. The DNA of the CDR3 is TGCGCCAGCAGCCAAGATTTGGGGGGAGTGGTATCGTTCTTC. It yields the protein CASSQDLGGVVSFF.

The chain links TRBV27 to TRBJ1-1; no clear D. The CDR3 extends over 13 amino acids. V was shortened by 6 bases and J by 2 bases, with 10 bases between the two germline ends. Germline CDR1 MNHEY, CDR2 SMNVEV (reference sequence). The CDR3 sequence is CASRRAPNTEAFF. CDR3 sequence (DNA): TGTGCCAGCAGACGGGCCCCAAACACTGAAGCTTTCTTT.

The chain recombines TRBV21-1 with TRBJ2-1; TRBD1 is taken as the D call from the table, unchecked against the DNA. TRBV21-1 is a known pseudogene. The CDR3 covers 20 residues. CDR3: CASSKRRGQGALSSYNEQFF. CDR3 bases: TGTGCCAGCAGCAAACGACGGGGACAGGGGGCCTTGAGCTCCTACAATGAGCAGTTCTTC.

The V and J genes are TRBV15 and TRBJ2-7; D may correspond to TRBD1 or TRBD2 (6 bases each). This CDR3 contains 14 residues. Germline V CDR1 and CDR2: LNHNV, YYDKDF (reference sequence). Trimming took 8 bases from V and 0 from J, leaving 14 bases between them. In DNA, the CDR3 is TGTGCCACCGGAGGGGGGACGGACTCCTACGAGCAGTACTTC. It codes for CATGGGTDSYEQYF.

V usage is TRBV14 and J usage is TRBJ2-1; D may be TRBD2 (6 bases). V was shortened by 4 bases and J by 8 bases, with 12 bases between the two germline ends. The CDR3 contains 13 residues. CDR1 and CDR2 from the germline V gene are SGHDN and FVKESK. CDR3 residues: CASSPGAGYEQFF. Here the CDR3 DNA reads TGTGCCAGCAGCCCCGGGGCGGGATATGAGCAGTTCTTC. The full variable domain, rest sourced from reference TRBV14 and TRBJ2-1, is EAGVTQFPSHSVIEKGQTVTLRCDPISGHDNLYWYRRVMGKEIKFLLHFVKESKQDESGMPNNRFLAERTGGTYSTLKVQPAELEDSGVYFCASSPGAGYEQFFGPGTRLTVL.

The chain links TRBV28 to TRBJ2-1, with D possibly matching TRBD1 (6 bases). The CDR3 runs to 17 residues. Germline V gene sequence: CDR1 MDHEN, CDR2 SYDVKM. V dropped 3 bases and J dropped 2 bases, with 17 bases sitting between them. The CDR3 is CASSFLARDITYNEQFF. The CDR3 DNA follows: TGTGCCAGCAGTTTTCTCGCCCGGGACATAACCTACAATGAGCAGTTCTTC.

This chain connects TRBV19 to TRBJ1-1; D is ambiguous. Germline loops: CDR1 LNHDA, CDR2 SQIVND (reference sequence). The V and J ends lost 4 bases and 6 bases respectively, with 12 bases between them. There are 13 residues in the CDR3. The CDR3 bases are TGTGCCAGTAGTAAACGGGAACCCCCTGAAGCTTTCTTT. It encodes CASSKREPPEAFF. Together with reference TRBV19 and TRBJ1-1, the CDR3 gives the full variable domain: DGGITQSPKYLFRKEGQNVTLSCEQNLNHDAMYWYRQDPGQGLRLIYYSQIVNDFQKGDIAEGYSVSREKKESFPLTVTSAQKNPTAFYLCASSKREPPEAFFGQGTRLTVV.

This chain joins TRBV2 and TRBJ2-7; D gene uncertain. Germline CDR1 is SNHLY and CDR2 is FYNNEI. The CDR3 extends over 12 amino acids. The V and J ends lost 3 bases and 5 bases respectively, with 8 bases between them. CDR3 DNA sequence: TGTGCCAGCAGTGACTCCGCCGACGAGCAGTACTTC. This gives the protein CASSDSADEQYF.

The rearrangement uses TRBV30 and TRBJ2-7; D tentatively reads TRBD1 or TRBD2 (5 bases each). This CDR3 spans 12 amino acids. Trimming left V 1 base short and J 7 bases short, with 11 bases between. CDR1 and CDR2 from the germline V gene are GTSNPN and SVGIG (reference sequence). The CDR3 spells CAWSGGGWEQYF. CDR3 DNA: TGTGCCTGGAGTGGTGGGGGATGGGAGCAGTACTTC.

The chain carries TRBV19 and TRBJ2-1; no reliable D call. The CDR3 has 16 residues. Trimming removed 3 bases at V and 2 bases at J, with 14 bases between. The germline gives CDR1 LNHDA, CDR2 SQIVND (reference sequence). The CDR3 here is CASSIPPSNTYNEQFF. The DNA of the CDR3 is TGTGCCAGTAGTATTCCCCCTTCGAACACCTACAATGAGCAGTTCTTC.